The 27 T cell receptor beta chains given below trace back to one sample, sequenced in a study of memory CD4+ T cells and cytomegalovirus serostatus. Measured with immunoSEQ multiplex PCR; TCRdb has only the in-frame clones, and not every one. The sample yields tens of thousands of clones, 70% to 85% seen once. The sort gate was single viable CD3+CD4+CD8-CD45RO+ cells for memory CD4+ T cells. Material: memory CD4+ T cells from blood. These receptors all stem from an adult in good health and CMV-seropositive.

This chain joins TRBV9 and TRBJ2-1; TRBD2 agrees at 10 bases. Germline lookup yields CDR1 SGDLS and CDR2 YYNGEE. V lost 3 bases to trimming and J lost 4 bases; unmatched junction nucleotides: 7. This CDR3 is 16 amino acids long. The DNA of the CDR3 is TGTGCCAGCAGCGGGACCGGGGGACTAGCGTACAATGAGCAGTTCTTC. This translates into CASSGTGGLAYNEQFF. The whole variable domain, remainder taken from reference TRBV9 and TRBJ2-1, is DSGVTQTPKHLITATGQRVTLRCSPRSGDLSVYWYQQSLDQGLQFLIQYYNGEERAKGNILERFSAQQFPDLHSELNLSSLELGDSALYFCASSGTGGLAYNEQFFGPGTRLTVL.

This clone was found once. The chain employs TRBV4-3 and TRBJ1-4; 8 nucleotides match TRBD1. Unmatched junction bases numbered 6, after V lost 1 base and J lost 8 bases. The CDR3 loop spans 15 amino acids. Germline CDR1 is LGHNA and CDR2 is YSLEER. CDR3 sequence reads: CASSQGTGSKEKLFF. CDR3 in DNA: TGCGCCAGCAGCCAAGGGACAGGGAGTAAGGAAAAACTGTTTTTT.

This clone was found a few times. The chain employs TRBV5-1 and TRBJ2-5, with 7 positions matching TRBD2. The CDR3 has 19 residues. V gave up 2 bases and J gave up 0 bases; unmatched junction bases: 16. Germline CDR1 reads SGHRS; CDR2 reads YFSETQ. The CDR3 reads CASSFPPLRGTRYQETQYF. CDR3 DNA sequence: TGCGCCAGCAGCTTCCCCCCTCTGCGGGGGACGAGGTACCAAGAGACCCAGTACTTC.

V is TRBV7-2 and J is TRBJ1-4; D is unresolved. This CDR3 is 13 amino acids long. The V gene's germline CDR1 is SGHTA and CDR2 FQGNSA. V shed 2 bases and J shed 10 bases, with 11 bases lying between them. The CDR3 sequence is CASSLYPAGKLFF. DNA of the CDR3: TGTGCCAGCAGCTTATATCCGGCTGGAAAACTGTTTTTT.

This clone was counted a single time. The chain links TRBV4-3 to TRBJ2-3; D is unclear. Germline V gene lookup returns CDR1 LGHNA and CDR2 YSLEER. The CDR3 loop spans 14 amino acids. Trimming took 0 bases from V and 11 from J, leaving 15 bases between them. CDR3 region: CASSQDVVLSGQYF. CDR3 nucleotide sequence: TGCGCCAGCAGCCAAGATGTAGTCCTCTCCGGGCAGTATTTT.

The gene calls are TRBV18 and TRBJ2-1; 9 positions match TRBD1. This CDR3 is built from 17 residues. The V gene end was trimmed by 3 bases and the J gene end by 0 bases; junction bases not matched to a gene: 6. Germline CDR1 reads KGHSH; CDR2 reads LQKENI. DNA of the CDR3: TGTGCCAGCTCACCTCCTGGACAGGGGAGCTCCTACAATGAGCAGTTCTTC. Protein sequence: CASSPPGQGSSYNEQFF.

The CDR3 loop reads CASSLRGTGAGTQYF. As DNA, the CDR3 is TGTGCCAGCAGCTTGCGCGGGACAGGGGCGGGTACGCAGTATTTT. The rearrangement uses TRBV5-8 and TRBJ2-3; 10 bases agree with TRBD1. CDR1 is SGHTS and CDR2 is YDEGEE in the germline V gene. The CDR3 spans 15 residues. The V gene end was trimmed by 1 base and the J gene end by 8 bases; junction bases not matched to a gene: 7.

The V and J genes are TRBV7-2 and TRBJ2-5; weak D call: TRBD2 (5 bases). Trimming took 2 bases from V and 6 from J, leaving 10 bases between them. Looked up from germline, CDR1 is SGHTA and CDR2 is FQGNSA. This CDR3 spans 13 amino acids. The CDR3 spells CASSLRGEQTQYF. The CDR3 DNA sequence: TGTGCCAGCAGCTTACGGGGAGAACAGACCCAGTACTTC.

There are a few counts of this clone. The gene calls are TRBV7-8 and TRBJ1-5, with 9 bases fitting TRBD1. V lost 1 base, J lost 4 bases, and 14 bases stayed unmatched. The CDR3 covers 19 residues. Germline V lookup: CDR1 SGHVS, CDR2 FQNEAQ. CDR3 region: CASSLVPGLPGQGNQPQHF. The CDR3 coding sequence is TGTGCCAGCAGCTTAGTCCCCGGGTTACCGGGACAGGGTAATCAGCCCCAGCATTTT.

J is TRBJ2-7 and V is TRBV2; 7 nucleotides agree with TRBD2. Germline V lookup: CDR1 SNHLY, CDR2 FYNNEI. This CDR3 spans 14 amino acids. J was trimmed by 3 bases and V by 4 bases; bases with no gene match: 6. The CDR3 DNA reads TGTGCCAGCAGTGCAACGGGAGGACACTACGAGCAGTACTTC. Residues: CASSATGGHYEQYF.

This chain joins TRBV6-5 and TRBJ1-1, with 8 bases matching TRBD1. V lost 6 bases and J lost 2; bases outside the gene matches: 8. CDR1 is MNHEY, CDR2 SVGAGI, per germline. This CDR3 spans 15 amino acids. The CDR3 loop is CASSDGQGLNTEAFF. The DNA of the CDR3 is TGTGCCAGCAGCGATGGACAGGGATTAAACACTGAAGCTTTCTTT.

The chain links TRBV7-8 to TRBJ1-5, with D perhaps TRBD1 (5 bases). Germline assignment: CDR1 SGHVS and CDR2 FQNEAQ. The CDR3 loop spans 16 amino acids. V gave up 0 bases and J gave up 2 bases, with 11 bases separating them. The CDR3 here is CASSLAIGRGNQPQHF. DNA of the CDR3: TGTGCCAGCAGCTTAGCGATTGGCAGGGGCAATCAGCCCCAGCATTTT.

The CDR3 DNA follows: TGTGCCAGCAGTACAATGGGACCCAACAATGAGCAGTTCTTC. This translates into CASSTMGPNNEQFF. The chain joins TRBV6-5 to TRBJ2-1; D may be TRBD1 or TRBD2 (5 bases each). The CDR3 runs to 14 residues. With 5 bases removed from V and 5 bases from J, the gap between germline ends came to 13 bases. Per germline, CDR1 MNHEY and CDR2 SVGAGI.

CDR3 protein: CAITRSSSYNEQFF. The CDR3 nucleotides are TGTGCCATCACCAGATCTAGTTCCTACAATGAGCAGTTCTTC. V gene TRBV10-3 combines with J gene TRBJ2-1; D call uncertain. Trimming stripped 7 bases from V and 1 base from J, with 11 bases between. Germline loops: CDR1 ENHRY, CDR2 SYGVKD. The CDR3 covers 14 residues.

This sequence joins TRBV2 and TRBJ2-5; D unclear. Germline V gives CDR1 SNHLY, CDR2 FYNNEI. V lost 2 bases and J 2 bases, leaving 12 bases between the germline ends. The CDR3 length is 15 residues. For the CDR3, the DNA is TGTGCCAGCAGTGAATCCTCCCCCGAACAAGAGACCCAGTACTTC. Residues: CASSESSPEQETQYF.

The chain recombines TRBV7-6 with TRBJ2-5; 13 nucleotides match TRBD2. This CDR3 comprises 17 residues. Germline assignment: CDR1 SGHVS and CDR2 FNYEAQ. V was clipped by 3 bases and J by 3 bases; unmatched bases: 7. The CDR3 nucleotides are TGTGCCAGCAGCTTGGGGGGACTAGCGGGAAGAAAAGAGACCCAGTACTTC. Translation gives CASSLGGLAGRKETQYF.

This sequence joins TRBV5-3 and TRBJ2-7; 10 bases are shared with TRBD2. TRBV5-3 is annotated as an ORF whose role is uncertain. The CDR3 is made up of 17 amino acids. With 0 bases clipped from V and 1 base from J, the junction kept 7 bases outside the gene matches. This CDR3 is CARSLGVGTSASYEQYF. CDR3 DNA: TGTGCCAGAAGCTTGGGTGTGGGGACTAGCGCGTCCTACGAGCAGTACTTC.

This clone was seen once. The chain links TRBV4-3 to TRBJ1-3, with unresolved D. This CDR3 is 15 amino acids long. V was cut by 0 bases and J by 3 bases, with 9 bases left in between. Germline CDR1 is LGHNA and CDR2 is YSLEER. CDR3 DNA: TGCGCCAGCAGCCAAGATGGGATAAGTGGAAACACCATATATTTT. This sequence encodes CASSQDGISGNTIYF.

This sequence joins TRBV19 and TRBJ1-2; perhaps TRBD1 as D (5 bases). Germline CDR1 LNHDA, CDR2 SQIVND (reference sequence). Trimming shortened V by 0 bases and J by 2 bases, and 7 bases separated the two germline ends. This CDR3 has 14 residues. The CDR3 here is CASSIEGTNYGYTF. The CDR3 nucleotides read TGTGCCAGTAGTATAGAAGGGACCAACTATGGCTACACCTTC.

The chain is built from TRBV4-3 and TRBJ2-7; 11 bases fit TRBD2. V shed 8 bases and J 7 bases; nucleotides not matched to a gene: 13. The germline V gene encodes CDR1 LGHNA and CDR2 YSLEER. The CDR3 is 15 residues long. The CDR3 here is CASPLLAGGSGEQYV. The DNA for the CDR3 is TGCGCCAGCCCTCTTCTAGCGGGAGGATCTGGAGAGCAGTACGTC.

This clone was recorded a few times. This chain joins TRBV19 and TRBJ1-2; TRBD1 agrees at 11 bases. Trimming removed 5 bases from V and 2 bases from J; junction bases left unmatched: 7. CDR3 length: 16 amino acids. In germline, CDR1 is LNHDA, CDR2 SQIVND (reference sequence). CDR3 sequence reads: CASSSPGQGGNYGYTF. In DNA form, the CDR3 reads TGTGCCAGTAGTTCCCCGGGACAGGGGGGGAACTATGGCTACACCTTC.

This clone was counted only a few times. This sequence joins TRBV18 and TRBJ1-4, with D perhaps TRBD1 (6 bases). V gave up 4 bases and J gave up 5 bases, with 8 bases separating them. This CDR3 region has 13 residues. Germline lookup yields CDR1 KGHSH and CDR2 LQKENI. For the CDR3, the DNA is TGTGCCAGCTCACGCGGACAGAATGAAAAACTGTTTTTT. The encoded protein is CASSRGQNEKLFF.

V is TRBV27 and J is TRBJ2-5; D gene ambiguous. The CDR3 is made up of 14 amino acids. Germline CDR1 and CDR2: MNHEY and SMNVEV (reference sequence). Trimming shortened V by 6 bases and J by 5 bases, and 16 bases separated the two germline ends. This CDR3 reads CASSRHPMRETQYF. The CDR3 nucleotides are TGTGCCAGCAGCCGCCATCCTATGCGGGAGACCCAGTACTTC.

CDR3 in DNA: TGTGCCAGTAGTAGCATCGGACTAGCGCATCAAGAGACCCAGTACTTC. Translated, it gives CASSSIGLAHQETQYF. The rearrangement joins TRBV19 to TRBJ2-5; 9 nucleotides line up with TRBD2. J gave up 2 bases and V 4 bases, and 8 bases lay outside the gene matches. Germline CDR1 is LNHDA and CDR2 is SQIVND (reference sequence). This CDR3 spans 16 amino acids.

This clone appeared once. The genes are TRBV6-1 and TRBJ1-1; D might be TRBD1 (5 bases). Germline V gene sequence: CDR1 MNHNS, CDR2 SASEGT. V was cut by 0 bases and J by 1 base, with 6 bases left in between. This CDR3 contains 14 residues. Here the CDR3 reads CASSEAGTNTEAFF. In DNA form, the CDR3 reads TGTGCCAGCAGTGAAGCAGGGACGAACACTGAAGCTTTCTTT.

This clone has only a few counts. This sequence joins TRBV28 and TRBJ1-3; 9 bases map to TRBD1. The CDR3 has 14 residues. Unmatched junction bases numbered 4, after V lost 6 bases and J lost 4 bases. CDR1 and CDR2 (germline): MDHEN, SYDVKM. DNA of the CDR3: TGTGCCAGCAGCGCGGGACAGGGCGGAAACACCATATATTTT. Amino acid sequence: CASSAGQGGNTIYF.

CDR3 residues: CASSLDVRDTQYF. The CDR3 nucleotides are TGTGCCAGCAGCTTGGACGTCAGAGATACGCAGTATTTT. The genes are TRBV5-4 and TRBJ2-3; the D is unclear. Germline-derived CDR1 and CDR2 are SGHNT and YYREEE (reference sequence). This CDR3 is 13 amino acids long. The ends were cut back, 0 bases at V and 5 bases at J, with 7 bases in the middle.